A single sample gave rise to the 4 T cell receptor beta chains below, sequenced in a study of T cells after posttransplantation cyclophosphamide. Produced via immunoSEQ multiplex PCR; TCRdb's table is partial and in-frame only. The sample contains 45,000 to 65,000 clones, 94% of which appear only once. The sequenced sample was PBMCs. The receptors were gathered from a woman in her thirties in good health and a related stem cell transplant donor.

The chain combines TRBV11-2 with TRBJ2-1; 8 nucleotides line up with TRBD2. The junction had 3 bases not matched to a gene; V was cut back by 1 base and J by 7 bases. Germline loops: CDR1 SGHAT, CDR2 FQNNGV. The CDR3 contains 14 residues. The CDR3 loop reads CASSLGIAGNEQFF. In nucleotides, the CDR3 is TGTGCCAGCAGCTTAGGCATAGCGGGGAATGAGCAGTTCTTC.

This chain uses TRBV28 with TRBJ1-2; no clear D gene. V was cut by 6 bases and J by 8 bases, with 13 bases left in between. From germline, CDR1 is MDHEN and CDR2 SYDVKM. This CDR3 comprises 12 residues. The CDR3 DNA sequence: TGTGCCAGCAGAGTGGACTTATTCGGCTACACCTTC. Protein product: CASRVDLFGYTF.

The V call is TRBV11-3, the J call TRBJ1-1; 9 bases line up with TRBD1. With V trimmed by 5 bases and J by 4 bases, 5 bases remained unmatched. CDR3 size: 14 residues. Per the germline V gene, CDR1 is SGHNT and CDR2 is YENEEA. The CDR3 DNA reads TGTGCCAGCAGCCCCGGACAGGGGTCCACTGAAGCTTTCTTT. It translates to CASSPGQGSTEAFF.

This sequence joins TRBV19 and TRBJ2-3; the match to TRBD1 covers 7 bases. The V segment lost 7 bases and the J segment 2 bases; nucleotides outside the gene matches: 12. The CDR3 covers 16 residues. Germline loops: CDR1 LNHDA, CDR2 SQIVND (reference sequence). CDR3 in DNA: TGTGCCAGTAAAGGTTCGTTGCAGGGGGACACAGATACGCAGTATTTT. Its protein is CASKGSLQGDTDTQYF. Looking up the rest from reference TRBV19 and TRBJ2-3 gives the full variable domain: DGGITQSPKYLFRKEGQNVTLSCEQNLNHDAMYWYRQDPGQGLRLIYYSQIVNDFQKGDIAEGYSVSREKKESFPLTVTSAQKNPTAFYLCASKGSLQGDTDTQYFGPGTRLTVL.